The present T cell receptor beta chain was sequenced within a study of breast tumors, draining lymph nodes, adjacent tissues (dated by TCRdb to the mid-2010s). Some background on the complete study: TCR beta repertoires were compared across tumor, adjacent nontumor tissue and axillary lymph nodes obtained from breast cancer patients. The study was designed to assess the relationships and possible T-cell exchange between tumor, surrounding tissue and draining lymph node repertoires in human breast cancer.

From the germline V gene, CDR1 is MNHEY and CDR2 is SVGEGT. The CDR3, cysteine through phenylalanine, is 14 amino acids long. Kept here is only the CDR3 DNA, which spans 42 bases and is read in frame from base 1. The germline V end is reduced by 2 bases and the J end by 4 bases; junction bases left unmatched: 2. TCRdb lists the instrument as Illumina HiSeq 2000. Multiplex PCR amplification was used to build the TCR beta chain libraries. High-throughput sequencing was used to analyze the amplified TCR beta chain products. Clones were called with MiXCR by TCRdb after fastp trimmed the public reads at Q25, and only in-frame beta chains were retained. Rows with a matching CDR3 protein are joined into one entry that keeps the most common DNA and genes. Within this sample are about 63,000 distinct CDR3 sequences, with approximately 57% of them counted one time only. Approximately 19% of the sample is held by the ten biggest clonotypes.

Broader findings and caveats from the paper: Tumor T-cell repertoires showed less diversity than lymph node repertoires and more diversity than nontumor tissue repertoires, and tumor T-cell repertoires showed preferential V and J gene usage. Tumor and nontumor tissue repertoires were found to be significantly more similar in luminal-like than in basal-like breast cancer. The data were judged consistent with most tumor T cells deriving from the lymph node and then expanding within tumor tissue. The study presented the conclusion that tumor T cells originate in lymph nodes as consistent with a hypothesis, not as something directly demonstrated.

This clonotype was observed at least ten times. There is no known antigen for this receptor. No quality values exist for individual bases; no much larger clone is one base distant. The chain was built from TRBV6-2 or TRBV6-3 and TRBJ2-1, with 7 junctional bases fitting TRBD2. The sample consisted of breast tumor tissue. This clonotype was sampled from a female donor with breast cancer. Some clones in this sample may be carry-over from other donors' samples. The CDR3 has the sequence CASSYGTNYNEQFF. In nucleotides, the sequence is TGTGCCAGCAGTTACGGGACTAATTACAATGAGCAGTTCTTC.